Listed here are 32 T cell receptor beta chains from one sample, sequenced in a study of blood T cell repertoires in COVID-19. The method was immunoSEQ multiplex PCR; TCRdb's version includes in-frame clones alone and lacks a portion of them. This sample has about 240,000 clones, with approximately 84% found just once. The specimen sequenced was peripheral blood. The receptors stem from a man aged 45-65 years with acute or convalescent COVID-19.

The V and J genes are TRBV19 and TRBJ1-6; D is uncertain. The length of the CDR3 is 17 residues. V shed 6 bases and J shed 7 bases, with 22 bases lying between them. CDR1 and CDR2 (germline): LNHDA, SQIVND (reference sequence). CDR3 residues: CASSSRESIRTNSPLHF. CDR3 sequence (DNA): TGTGCCAGTAGCAGCCGGGAGAGCATACGTACGAATTCACCCCTCCACTTT. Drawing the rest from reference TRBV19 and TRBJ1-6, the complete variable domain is DGGITQSPKYLFRKEGQNVTLSCEQNLNHDAMYWYRQDPGQGLRLIYYSQIVNDFQKGDIAEGYSVSREKKESFPLTVTSAQKNPTAFYLCASSSRESIRTNSPLHFGNGTRLTVT.

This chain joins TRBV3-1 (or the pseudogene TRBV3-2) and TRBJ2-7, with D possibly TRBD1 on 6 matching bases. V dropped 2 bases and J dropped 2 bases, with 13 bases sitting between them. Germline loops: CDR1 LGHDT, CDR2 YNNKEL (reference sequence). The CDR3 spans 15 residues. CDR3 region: CASSQQGGTAYEQYF. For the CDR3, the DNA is TGTGCCAGCAGCCAACAAGGGGGTACAGCCTACGAGCAGTACTTC.

CDR3 residues: CSVERIQGASNEKLFF. DNA of the CDR3: TGCAGCGTTGAAAGGATCCAGGGGGCCTCTAATGAAAAACTGTTTTTT. The rearrangement links TRBV29-1 to TRBJ1-4; 8 nucleotides line up with TRBD1. This CDR3 region has 16 residues. The J segment lost 3 bases and the V segment lost 2 bases, leaving 8 bases of the junction unmatched. The germline CDR1 and CDR2 sequences are SQVTM and ANQGSEA. The whole variable domain, filled in from reference TRBV29-1 and TRBJ1-4, reads SAVISQKPSRDICQRGTSLTIQCQVDSQVTMMFWYRQQPGQSLTLIATANQGSEATYESGFVIDKFPISRPNLTFSTLTVSNMSPEDSSIYLCSVERIQGASNEKLFFGSGTQLSVL.

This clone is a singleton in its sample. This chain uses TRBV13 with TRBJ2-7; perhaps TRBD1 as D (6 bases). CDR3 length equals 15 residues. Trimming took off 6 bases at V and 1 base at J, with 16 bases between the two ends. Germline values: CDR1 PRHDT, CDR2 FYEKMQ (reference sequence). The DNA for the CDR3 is TGTGCCAGCAGGGAAGGGGGTCTAGGGTCCTACGAGCAGTACTTC. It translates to CASREGGLGSYEQYF. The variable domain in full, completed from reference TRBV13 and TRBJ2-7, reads AAGVIQSPRHLIKEKRETATLKCYPIPRHDTVYWYQQGPGQDPQFLISFYEKMQSDKGSIPDRFSAQQFSDYHSELNMSSLELGDSALYFCASREGGLGSYEQYFGPGTRLTVT.

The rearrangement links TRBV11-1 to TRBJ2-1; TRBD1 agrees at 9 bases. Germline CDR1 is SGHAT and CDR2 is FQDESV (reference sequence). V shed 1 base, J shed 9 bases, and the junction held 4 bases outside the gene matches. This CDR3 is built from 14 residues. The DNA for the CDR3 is TGTGCCAGCAGCTTAGGGACAGGGGCTGGTGAGCAGTTCTTC. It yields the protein CASSLGTGAGEQFF. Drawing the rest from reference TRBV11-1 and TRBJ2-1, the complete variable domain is EAEVAQSPRYKITEKSQAVAFWCDPISGHATLYWYRQILGQGPELLVQFQDESVVDDSQLPKDRFSAERLKGVDSTLKIQPAELGDSAMYLCASSLGTGAGEQFFGPGTRLTVL.

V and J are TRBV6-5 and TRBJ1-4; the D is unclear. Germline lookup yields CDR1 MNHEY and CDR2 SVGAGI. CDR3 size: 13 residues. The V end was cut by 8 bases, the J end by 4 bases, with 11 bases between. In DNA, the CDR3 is TGTGCCAGCGGAGCGAAGAATAATGAAAAACTGTTTTTT. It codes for CASGAKNNEKLFF.

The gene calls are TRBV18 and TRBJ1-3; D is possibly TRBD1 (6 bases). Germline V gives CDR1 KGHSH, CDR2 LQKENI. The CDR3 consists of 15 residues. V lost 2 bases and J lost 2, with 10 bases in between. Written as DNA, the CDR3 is TGTGCCAGCTCACCAAGGGGGTCTCCTGGAAACACCATATATTTT. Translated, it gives CASSPRGSPGNTIYF.

The CDR3: CATSDQGQNYGYTF. The DNA of the CDR3 is TGTGCCACCAGTGACCAGGGACAGAACTATGGCTACACCTTC. The chain carries TRBV24-1 and TRBJ1-2; 7 nucleotides agree with TRBD1. This CDR3 spans 14 amino acids. V shed 4 bases and J 2 bases; nucleotides not matched to a gene: 3. CDR1 KGHDR and CDR2 SFDVKD come from the germline V gene.

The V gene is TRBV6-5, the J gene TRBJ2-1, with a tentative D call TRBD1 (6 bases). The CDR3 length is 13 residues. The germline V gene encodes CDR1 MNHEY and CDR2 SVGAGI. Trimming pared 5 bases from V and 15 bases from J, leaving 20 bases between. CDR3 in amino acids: CASSLSRGSRRFF. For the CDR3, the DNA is TGTGCCAGCAGTCTGTCTAGGGGGTCGCGGCGGTTCTTC.

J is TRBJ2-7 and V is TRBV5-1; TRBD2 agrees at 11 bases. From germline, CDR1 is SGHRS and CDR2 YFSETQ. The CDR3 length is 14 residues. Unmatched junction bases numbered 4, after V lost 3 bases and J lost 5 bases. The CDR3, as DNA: TGCGCCAGCAGCTCTAGCGGGAGGAACGACGAGCAGTACTTC. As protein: CASSSSGRNDEQYF.

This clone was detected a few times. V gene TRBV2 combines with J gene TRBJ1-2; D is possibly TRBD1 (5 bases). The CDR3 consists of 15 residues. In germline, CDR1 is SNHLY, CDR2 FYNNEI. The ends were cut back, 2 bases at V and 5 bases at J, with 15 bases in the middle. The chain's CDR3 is CASSELNRPSYGYTF. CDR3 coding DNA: TGTGCCAGCAGTGAACTAAACAGGCCTAGTTATGGCTACACCTTC.

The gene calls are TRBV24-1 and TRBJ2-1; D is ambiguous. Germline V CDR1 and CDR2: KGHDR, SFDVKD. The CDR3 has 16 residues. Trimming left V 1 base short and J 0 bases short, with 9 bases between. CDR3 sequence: CATSDFVVSSYNEQFF. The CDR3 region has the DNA TGTGCCACCAGTGATTTTGTGGTCAGCTCCTACAATGAGCAGTTCTTC.

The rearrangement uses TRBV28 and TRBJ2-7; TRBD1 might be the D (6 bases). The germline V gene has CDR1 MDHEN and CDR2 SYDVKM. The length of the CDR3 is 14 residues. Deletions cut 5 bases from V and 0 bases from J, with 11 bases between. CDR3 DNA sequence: TGTGCCAGCAGTATCACAGGGAGCTCCTACGAGCAGTACTTC. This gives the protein CASSITGSSYEQYF.

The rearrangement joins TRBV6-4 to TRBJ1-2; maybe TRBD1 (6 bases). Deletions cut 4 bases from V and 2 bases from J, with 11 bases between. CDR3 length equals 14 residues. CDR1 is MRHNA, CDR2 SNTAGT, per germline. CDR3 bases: TGTGCCAGCAGTGCGACAGGAGACAACTATGGCTACACCTTC. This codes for CASSATGDNYGYTF.

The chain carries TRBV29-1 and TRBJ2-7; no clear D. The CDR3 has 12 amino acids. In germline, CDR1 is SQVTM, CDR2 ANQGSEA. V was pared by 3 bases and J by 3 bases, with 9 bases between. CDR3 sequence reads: CSVDTENYEQYF. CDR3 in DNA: TGCAGCGTTGACACAGAAAACTACGAGCAGTACTTC.

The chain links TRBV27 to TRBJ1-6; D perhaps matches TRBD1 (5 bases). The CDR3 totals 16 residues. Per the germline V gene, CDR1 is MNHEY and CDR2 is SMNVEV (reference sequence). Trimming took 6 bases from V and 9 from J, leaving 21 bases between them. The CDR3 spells CASSLYWVGGSSPLHF. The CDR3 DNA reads TGTGCCAGCAGCCTATACTGGGTCGGGGGGAGTTCACCCCTCCACTTT.

CDR3 DNA: TGCAGCGTTGTTGGTTTAGGGGCAGGACAAGCGATCTCCTACAATGAGCAGTTCTTC. Protein product: CSVVGLGAGQAISYNEQFF. The gene calls are TRBV29-1 and TRBJ2-1; weak D call: TRBD1 (5 bases). The CDR3 extends over 19 amino acids. The germline V gene has CDR1 SQVTM and CDR2 ANQGSEA. V shed 4 bases and J shed 0 bases, with 25 bases lying between them.

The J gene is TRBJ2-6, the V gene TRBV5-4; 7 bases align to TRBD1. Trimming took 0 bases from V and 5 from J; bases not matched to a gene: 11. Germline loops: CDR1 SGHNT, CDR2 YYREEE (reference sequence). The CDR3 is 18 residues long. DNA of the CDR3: TGTGCCAGCAGCTTGGGATCGGACAGGTCTGTTCGGGCCAACGTCCTGACTTTC. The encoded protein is CASSLGSDRSVRANVLTF. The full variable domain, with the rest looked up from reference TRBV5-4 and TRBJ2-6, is ETGVTQSPTHLIKTRGQQVTLRCSSQSGHNTVSWYQQALGQGPQFIFQYYREEENGRGNFPPRFSGLQFPNYSSELNVNALELDDSALYLCASSLGSDRSVRANVLTFGAGSRLTVL.

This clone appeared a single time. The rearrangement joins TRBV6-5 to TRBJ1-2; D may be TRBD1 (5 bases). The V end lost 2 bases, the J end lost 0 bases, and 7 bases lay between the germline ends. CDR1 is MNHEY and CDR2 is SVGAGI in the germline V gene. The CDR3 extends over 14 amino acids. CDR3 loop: CASSYGAANYGYTF. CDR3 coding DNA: TGTGCCAGCAGTTACGGGGCAGCTAACTATGGCTACACCTTC.

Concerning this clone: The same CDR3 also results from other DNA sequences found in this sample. The chain's CDR3 is CASSQGDRGHEQYF. CDR3 nucleotides: TGCGCCAGCAGCCAAGGGGACAGGGGGCACGAGCAGTACTTC. The chain is built from TRBV4-1 and TRBJ2-7; 12 bases are shared with TRBD1. The CDR3 has 14 residues. After removal of 1 base from V and 5 bases from J, the junction contained 0 bases not matched to a gene. CDR1 MGHRA and CDR2 YSYEKL come from the germline V gene.

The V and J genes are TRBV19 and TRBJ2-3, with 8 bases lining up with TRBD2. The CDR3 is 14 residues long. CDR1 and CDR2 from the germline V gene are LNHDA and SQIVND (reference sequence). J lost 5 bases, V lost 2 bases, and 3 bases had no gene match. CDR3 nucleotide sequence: TGTGCCAGTAGTATATGGCTAGCGGGAGATACGCAGTATTTT. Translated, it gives CASSIWLAGDTQYF.

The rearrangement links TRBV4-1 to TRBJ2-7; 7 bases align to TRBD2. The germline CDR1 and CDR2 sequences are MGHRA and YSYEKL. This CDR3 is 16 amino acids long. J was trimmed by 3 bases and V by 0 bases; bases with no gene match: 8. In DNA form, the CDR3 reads TGCGCCAGCAGCCAAGATGAGACAGCGGGGAACTACGAGCAGTACTTC. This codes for CASSQDETAGNYEQYF.

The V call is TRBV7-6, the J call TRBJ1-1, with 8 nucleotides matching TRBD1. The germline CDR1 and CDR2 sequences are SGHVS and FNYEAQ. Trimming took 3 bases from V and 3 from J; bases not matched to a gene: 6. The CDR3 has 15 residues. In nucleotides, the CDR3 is TGTGCCAGCAGCTTTTCGACAGGGGAGGACACTGAAGCTTTCTTT. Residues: CASSFSTGEDTEAFF.

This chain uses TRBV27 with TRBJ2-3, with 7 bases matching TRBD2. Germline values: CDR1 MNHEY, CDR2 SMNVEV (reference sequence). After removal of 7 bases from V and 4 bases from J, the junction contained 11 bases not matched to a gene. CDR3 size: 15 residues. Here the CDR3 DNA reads TGTGCCAGCACAAGATGGGGAGGGGTCGCAGATACGCAGTATTTT. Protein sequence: CASTRWGGVADTQYF.

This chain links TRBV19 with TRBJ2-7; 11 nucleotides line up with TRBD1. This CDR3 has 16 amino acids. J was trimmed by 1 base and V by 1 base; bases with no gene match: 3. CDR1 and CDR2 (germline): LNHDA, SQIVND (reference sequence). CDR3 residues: CASSIGGTGGSYEQYF. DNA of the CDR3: TGTGCCAGTAGTATAGGAGGGACAGGGGGGTCCTACGAGCAGTACTTC.

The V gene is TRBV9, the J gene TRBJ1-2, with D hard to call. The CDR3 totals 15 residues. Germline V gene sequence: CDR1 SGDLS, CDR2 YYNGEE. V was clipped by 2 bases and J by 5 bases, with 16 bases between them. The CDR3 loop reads CASSVGITAYYGYTF. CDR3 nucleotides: TGTGCCAGCAGCGTCGGCATCACAGCTTATTATGGCTACACCTTC.

The CDR3 loop is CASSTGTGIHSYNSPLHF. DNA for the CDR3: TGTGCCAGCAGCACCGGGACAGGGATCCACTCCTATAATTCACCCCTCCACTTT. V and J are TRBV5-4 and TRBJ1-6; 9 bases are a match to TRBD1. CDR3 length: 18 residues. Per germline, CDR1 SGHNT and CDR2 YYREEE (reference sequence). With V trimmed by 4 bases and J by 0 bases, 8 bases remained unmatched.

CDR3 sequence (DNA): TGTGCCAGCAGCCAAGGCGACAGGGGGGAGGACGAGCAGTACTTC. This sequence encodes CASSQGDRGEDEQYF. The chain employs TRBV14 and TRBJ2-7; 9 bases map to TRBD1. The CDR3 totals 15 residues. Trimming cost V 1 base and J 5 bases; bases outside gene matches: 6. Per the germline V gene, CDR1 is SGHDN and CDR2 is FVKESK.

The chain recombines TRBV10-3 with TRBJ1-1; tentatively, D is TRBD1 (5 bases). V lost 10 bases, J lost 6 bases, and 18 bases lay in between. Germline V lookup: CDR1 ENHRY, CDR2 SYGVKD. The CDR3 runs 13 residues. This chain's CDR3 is CATKSREPAEAFF. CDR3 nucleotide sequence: TGTGCCACCAAAAGCAGGGAACCCGCTGAAGCTTTCTTT.

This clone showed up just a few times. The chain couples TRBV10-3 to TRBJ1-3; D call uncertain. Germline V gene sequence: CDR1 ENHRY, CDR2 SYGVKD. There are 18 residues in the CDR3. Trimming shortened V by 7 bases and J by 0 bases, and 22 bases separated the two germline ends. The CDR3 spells CAINEGTYPGPSGNTIYF. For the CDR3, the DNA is TGTGCCATCAACGAGGGAACTTATCCCGGCCCCTCTGGAAACACCATATATTTT.

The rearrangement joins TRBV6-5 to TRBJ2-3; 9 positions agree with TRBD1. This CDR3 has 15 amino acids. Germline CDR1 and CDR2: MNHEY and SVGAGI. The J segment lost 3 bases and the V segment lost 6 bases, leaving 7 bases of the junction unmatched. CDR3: CASRGDRDVTDTQYF. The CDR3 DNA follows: TGTGCCAGCAGGGGGGACAGGGATGTGACAGATACGCAGTATTTT.

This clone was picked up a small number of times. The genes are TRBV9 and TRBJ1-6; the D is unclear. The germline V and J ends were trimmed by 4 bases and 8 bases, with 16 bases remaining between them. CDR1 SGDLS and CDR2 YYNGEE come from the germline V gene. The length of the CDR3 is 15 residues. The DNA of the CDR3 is TGTGCCAGCAGCCCACGGACTCAAAGGGATTCACCCCTCCACTTT. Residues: CASSPRTQRDSPLHF.